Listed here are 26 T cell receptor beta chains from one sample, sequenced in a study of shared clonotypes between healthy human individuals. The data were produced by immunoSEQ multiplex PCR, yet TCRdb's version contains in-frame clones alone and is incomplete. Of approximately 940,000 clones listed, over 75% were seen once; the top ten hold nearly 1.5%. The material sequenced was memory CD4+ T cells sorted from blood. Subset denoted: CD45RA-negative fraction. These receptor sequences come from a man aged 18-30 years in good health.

CDR3 nucleotide sequence: TGTGCCATATCGGACAGGGAACGTAATGGCTACACCTTC. Translation gives CAISDRERNGYTF. V and J are TRBV19 and TRBJ1-2; TRBD1 agrees at 8 bases. Looked up from germline, CDR1 is LNHDA and CDR2 is SQIVND (reference sequence). The CDR3 covers 13 residues. With 10 bases clipped from V and 6 bases from J, the junction kept 10 bases outside the gene matches.

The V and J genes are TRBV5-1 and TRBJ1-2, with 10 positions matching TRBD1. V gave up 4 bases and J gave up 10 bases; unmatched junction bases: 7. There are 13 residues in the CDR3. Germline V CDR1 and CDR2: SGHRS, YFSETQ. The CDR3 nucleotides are TGCGCCAGCAGCCCCGACAGGGGGCGCGACTACACCTTC. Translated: CASSPDRGRDYTF.

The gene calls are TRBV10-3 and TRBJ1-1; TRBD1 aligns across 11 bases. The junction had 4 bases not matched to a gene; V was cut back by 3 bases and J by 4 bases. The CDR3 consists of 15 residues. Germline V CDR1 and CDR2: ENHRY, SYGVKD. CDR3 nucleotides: TGTGCCATCAGTGACGCCGGGACAGGGGGCACTGAAGCTTTCTTT. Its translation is CAISDAGTGGTEAFF.

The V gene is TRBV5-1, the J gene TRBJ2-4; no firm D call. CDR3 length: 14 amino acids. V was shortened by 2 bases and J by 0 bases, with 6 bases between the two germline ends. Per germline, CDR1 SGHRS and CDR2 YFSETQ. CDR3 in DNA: TGCGCCAGCAGCTTCAGATTAGCCAAAAACATTCAGTACTTC. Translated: CASSFRLAKNIQYF. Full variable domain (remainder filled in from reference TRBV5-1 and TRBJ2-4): KAGVTQTPRYLIKTRGQQVTLSCSPISGHRSVSWYQQTPGQGLQFLFEYFSETQRNKGNFPGRFSGRQFSNSRSEMNVSTLELGDSALYLCASSFRLAKNIQYFGAGTRLSVL.

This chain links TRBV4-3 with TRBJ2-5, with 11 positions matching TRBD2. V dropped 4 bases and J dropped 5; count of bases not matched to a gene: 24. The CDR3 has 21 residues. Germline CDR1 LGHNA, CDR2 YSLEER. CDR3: CASSPRHKTSGTRSHEETQYF. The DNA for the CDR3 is TGCGCCAGCAGCCCTCGCCACAAGACTAGCGGGACTAGATCGCATGAGGAGACCCAGTACTTC.

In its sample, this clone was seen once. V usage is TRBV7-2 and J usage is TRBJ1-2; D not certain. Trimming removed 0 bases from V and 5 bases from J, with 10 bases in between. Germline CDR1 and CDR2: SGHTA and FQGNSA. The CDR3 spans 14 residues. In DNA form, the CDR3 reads TGTGCCAGCAGCTTAGCCACAGCCTTTTATGGCTACACCTTC. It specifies CASSLATAFYGYTF. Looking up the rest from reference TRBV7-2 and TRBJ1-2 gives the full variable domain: GAGVSQSPSNKVTEKGKDVELRCDPISGHTALYWYRQSLGQGLEFLIYFQGNSAPDKSGLPSDRFSAERTGGSVSTLTIQRTQQEDSAVYLCASSLATAFYGYTFGSGTRLTVV.

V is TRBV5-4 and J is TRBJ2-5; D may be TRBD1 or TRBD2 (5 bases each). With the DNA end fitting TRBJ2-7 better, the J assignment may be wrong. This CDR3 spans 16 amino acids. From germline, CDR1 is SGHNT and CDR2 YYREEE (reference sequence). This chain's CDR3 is CASSDQTGRHSYEQYF. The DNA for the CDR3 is TGTGCCAGCAGTGATCAGACGGGACGACACTCCTACGAGCAGTACTTC.

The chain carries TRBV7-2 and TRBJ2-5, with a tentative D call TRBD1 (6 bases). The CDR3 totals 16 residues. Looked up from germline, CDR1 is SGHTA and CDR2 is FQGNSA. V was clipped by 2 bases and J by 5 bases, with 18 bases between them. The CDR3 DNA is TGTGCCAGCAGCTTATTGGGCCAGGGGTTTAGGGAGACCCAGTACTTC. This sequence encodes CASSLLGQGFRETQYF.

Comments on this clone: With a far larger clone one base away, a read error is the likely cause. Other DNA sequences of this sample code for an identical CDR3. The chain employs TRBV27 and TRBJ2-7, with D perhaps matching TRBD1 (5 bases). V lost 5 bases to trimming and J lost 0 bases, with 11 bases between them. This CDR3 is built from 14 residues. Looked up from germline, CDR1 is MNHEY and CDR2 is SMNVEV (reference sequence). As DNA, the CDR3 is TGTGCCAGCAGTCTGACAGTACTCTCCTACGAGCAGTACTTC. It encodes CASSLTVLSYEQYF.

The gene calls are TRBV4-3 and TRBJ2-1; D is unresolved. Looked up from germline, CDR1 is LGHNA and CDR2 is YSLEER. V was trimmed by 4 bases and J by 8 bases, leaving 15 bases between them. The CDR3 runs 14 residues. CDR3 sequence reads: CASSLSPLVDEQFF. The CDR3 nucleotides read TGCGCCAGCAGCCTCTCTCCCCTAGTAGATGAGCAGTTCTTC.

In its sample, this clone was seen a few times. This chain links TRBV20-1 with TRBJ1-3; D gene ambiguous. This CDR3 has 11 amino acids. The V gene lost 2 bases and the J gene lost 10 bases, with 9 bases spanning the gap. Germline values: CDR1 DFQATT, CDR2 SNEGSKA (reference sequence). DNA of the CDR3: TGCAGTGCTAGAAAGGAAGGTACCATATATTTT. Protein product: CSARKEGTIYF.

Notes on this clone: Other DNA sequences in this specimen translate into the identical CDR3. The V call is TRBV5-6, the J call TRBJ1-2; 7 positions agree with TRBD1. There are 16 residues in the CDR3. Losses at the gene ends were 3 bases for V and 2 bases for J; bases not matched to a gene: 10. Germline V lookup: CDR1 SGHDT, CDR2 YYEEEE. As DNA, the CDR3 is TGTGCCAGCAGCTCGACTGAGACAGGGAGGAACTATGGCTACACCTTC. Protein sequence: CASSSTETGRNYGYTF.

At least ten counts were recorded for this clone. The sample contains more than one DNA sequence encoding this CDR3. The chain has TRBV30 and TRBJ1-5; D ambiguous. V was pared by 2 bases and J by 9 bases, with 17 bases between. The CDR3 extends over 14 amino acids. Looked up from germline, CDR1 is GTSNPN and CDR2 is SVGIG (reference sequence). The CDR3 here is CAWSNPPQTRPQHF. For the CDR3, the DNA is TGTGCCTGGAGTAATCCCCCTCAAACCCGGCCCCAGCATTTT.

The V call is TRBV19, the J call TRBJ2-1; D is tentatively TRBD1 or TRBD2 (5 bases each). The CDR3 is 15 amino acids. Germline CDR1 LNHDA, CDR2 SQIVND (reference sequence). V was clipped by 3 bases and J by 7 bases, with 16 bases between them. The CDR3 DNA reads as TGTGCCAGTAGTATGAGGGCAGGGAATCGGAATGAGCAGTTCTTC. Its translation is CASSMRAGNRNEQFF.

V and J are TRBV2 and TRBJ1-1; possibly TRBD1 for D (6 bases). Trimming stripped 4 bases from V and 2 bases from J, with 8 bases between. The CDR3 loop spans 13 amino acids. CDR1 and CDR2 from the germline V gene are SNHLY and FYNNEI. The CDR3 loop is CASSGTDNTEAFF. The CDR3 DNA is TGTGCCAGCAGTGGGACAGACAACACTGAAGCTTTCTTT.

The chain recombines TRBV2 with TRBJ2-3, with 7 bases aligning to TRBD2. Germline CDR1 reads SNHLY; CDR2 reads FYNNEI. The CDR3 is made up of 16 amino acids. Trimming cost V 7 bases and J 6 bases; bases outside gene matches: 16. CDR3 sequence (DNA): TGTGCCAGCACCCAACGGGGGAGGGGAGGAGTGGATACGCAGTATTTT. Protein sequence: CASTQRGRGGVDTQYF. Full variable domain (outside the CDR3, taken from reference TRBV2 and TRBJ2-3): EPEVTQTPSHQVTQMGQEVILRCVPISNHLYFYWYRQILGQKVEFLVSFYNNEISEKSEIFDDQFSVERPDGSNFTLKIRSTKLEDSAMYFCASTQRGRGGVDTQYFGPGTRLTVL.

CDR3 amino acids: CASSEVGLKAYEQYF. In DNA, the CDR3 is TGTGCCAGCAGTGAAGTGGGTTTGAAGGCCTACGAGCAGTACTTC. The chain recombines TRBV6-1 with TRBJ2-7; unclear D gene. V was trimmed by 1 base and J by 2 bases, leaving 12 bases between them. Germline V gives CDR1 MNHNS, CDR2 SASEGT. There are 15 residues in the CDR3.

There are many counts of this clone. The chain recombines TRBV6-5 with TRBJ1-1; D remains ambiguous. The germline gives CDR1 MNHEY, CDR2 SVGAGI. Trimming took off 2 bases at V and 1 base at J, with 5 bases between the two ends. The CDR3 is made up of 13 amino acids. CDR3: CASSYMANTEAFF. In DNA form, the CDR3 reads TGTGCCAGCAGTTACATGGCGAACACTGAAGCTTTCTTT.

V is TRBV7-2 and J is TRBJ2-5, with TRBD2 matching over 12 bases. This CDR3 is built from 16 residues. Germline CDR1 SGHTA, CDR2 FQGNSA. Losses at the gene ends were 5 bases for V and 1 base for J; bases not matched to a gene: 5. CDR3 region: CASSLGLAGPQETQYF. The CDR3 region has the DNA TGTGCCAGCAGCCTTGGACTAGCGGGGCCCCAAGAGACCCAGTACTTC.

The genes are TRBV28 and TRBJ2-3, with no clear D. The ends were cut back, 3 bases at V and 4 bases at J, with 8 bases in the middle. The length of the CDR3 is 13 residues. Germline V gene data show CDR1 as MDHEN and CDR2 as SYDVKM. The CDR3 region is CASSLPLADTQYF. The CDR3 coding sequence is TGTGCCAGCAGTTTGCCCCTCGCAGATACGCAGTATTTT. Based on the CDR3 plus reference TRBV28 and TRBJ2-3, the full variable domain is DVKVTQSSRYLVKRTGEKVFLECVQDMDHENMFWYRQDPGLGLRLIYFSYDVKMKEKGDIPEGYSVSREKKERFSLILESASTNQTSMYLCASSLPLADTQYFGPGTRLTVL.

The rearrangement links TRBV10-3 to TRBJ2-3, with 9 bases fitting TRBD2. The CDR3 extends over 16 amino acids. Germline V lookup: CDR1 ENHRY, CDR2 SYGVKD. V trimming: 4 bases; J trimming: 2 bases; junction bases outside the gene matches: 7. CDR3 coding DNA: TGTGCCATCAGTGCTGGGCTAGCGGGATTCACAGATACGCAGTATTTT. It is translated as CAISAGLAGFTDTQYF.

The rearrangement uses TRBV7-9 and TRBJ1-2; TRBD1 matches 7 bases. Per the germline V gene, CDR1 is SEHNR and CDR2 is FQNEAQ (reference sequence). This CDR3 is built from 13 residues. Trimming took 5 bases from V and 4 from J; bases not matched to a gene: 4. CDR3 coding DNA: TGTGCCAGCAGCGAAGGACAGGTCTATGGCTACACCTTC. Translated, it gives CASSEGQVYGYTF.

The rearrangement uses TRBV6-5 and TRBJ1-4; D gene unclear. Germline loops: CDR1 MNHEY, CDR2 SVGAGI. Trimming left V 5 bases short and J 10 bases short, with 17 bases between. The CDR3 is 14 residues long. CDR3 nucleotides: TGTGCCAGCAGTCCGGGTCCTACTGAGGTAAAACTGTTTTTT. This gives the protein CASSPGPTEVKLFF.

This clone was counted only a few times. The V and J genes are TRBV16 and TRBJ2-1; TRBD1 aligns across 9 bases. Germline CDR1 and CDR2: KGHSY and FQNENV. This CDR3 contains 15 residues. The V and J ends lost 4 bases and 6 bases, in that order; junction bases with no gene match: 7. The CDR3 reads CASSPDRGSLNEQFF. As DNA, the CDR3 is TGTGCCAGCAGCCCAGACAGGGGGAGTCTCAATGAGCAGTTCTTC.

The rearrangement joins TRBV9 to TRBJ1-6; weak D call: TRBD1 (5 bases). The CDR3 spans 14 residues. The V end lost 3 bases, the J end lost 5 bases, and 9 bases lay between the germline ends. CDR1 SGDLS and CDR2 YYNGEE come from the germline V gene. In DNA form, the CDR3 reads TGTGCCAGCAGCGCGGGACTGCATAATTCACCCCTCCACTTT. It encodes CASSAGLHNSPLHF. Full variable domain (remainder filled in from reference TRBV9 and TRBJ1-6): DSGVTQTPKHLITATGQRVTLRCSPRSGDLSVYWYQQSLDQGLQFLIQYYNGEERAKGNILERFSAQQFPDLHSELNLSSLELGDSALYFCASSAGLHNSPLHFGNGTRLTVT.

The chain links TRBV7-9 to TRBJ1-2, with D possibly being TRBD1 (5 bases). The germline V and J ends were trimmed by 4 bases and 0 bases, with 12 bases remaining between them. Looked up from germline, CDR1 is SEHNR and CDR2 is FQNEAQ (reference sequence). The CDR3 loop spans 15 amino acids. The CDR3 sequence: CASSSLQASNYGYTF. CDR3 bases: TGTGCCAGCAGCTCGCTACAGGCATCTAACTATGGCTACACCTTC.